Following are 10 T cell receptor beta chains from one sample sequenced in a study of blood T cells in healthy people across ages. Through a sample-barcoded 5' primer and a J-beta primer mix, a second PCR was run for roughly 6 to 11 cycles. TCRdb reprocessed the 5' RACE reads with MiXCR, giving one entry per CDR3 protein. The data show nearly 1 million distinct CDR3 sequences, approximately 50% seen once. Specimen: blood. The receptors originated from a woman aged 55 to 70 in good health.

The genes are TRBV11-3 and TRBJ2-1; D not certain. CDR1 is SGHNT and CDR2 is YENEEA in the germline V gene. The CDR3 loop spans 11 amino acids. Trimming left V 8 bases short and J 8 bases short, with 10 bases between. CDR3 amino acids: CASSNFDEQFF. The CDR3 nucleotides read TGTGCCAGCTCTAATTTCGATGAGCAGTTCTTC. The full variable domain, rest sourced from reference TRBV11-3 and TRBJ2-1, is EAGVVQSPRYKIIEKKQPVAFWCNPISGHNTLYWYLQNLGQGPELLIRYENEEAVDDSQLPKDRFSAERLKGVDSTLKIQPAELGDSAVYLCASSNFDEQFFGPGTRLTVL.

Only a few counts were recorded for this clonotype. V gene TRBV7-8 combines with J gene TRBJ2-3; 7 bases fit TRBD1. The CDR3 spans 15 residues. Trimming at V came to 8 bases and at J to 1 base, leaving 9 bases not matched to a gene. CDR1 is SGHVS and CDR2 is FQNEAQ in the germline V gene. The CDR3 reads CASQELDRGTDTQYF. In nucleotides, the CDR3 is TGTGCCAGCCAGGAGTTAGACAGGGGCACAGATACGCAGTATTTT.

This clonotype appeared a few times. This chain connects TRBV20-1 to TRBJ2-1; 8 bases align to TRBD2. Per the germline V gene, CDR1 is DFQATT and CDR2 is SNEGSKA (reference sequence). There are 15 residues in the CDR3. V lost 1 base to trimming and J lost 4 bases; unmatched junction nucleotides: 6. CDR3 amino acids: CSARAGTSIYNEQFF. DNA of the CDR3: TGCAGTGCTAGAGCCGGGACTAGTATATACAATGAGCAGTTCTTC.

The chain couples TRBV5-1 to TRBJ2-7; D unresolved. Germline V gives CDR1 SGHRS, CDR2 YFSETQ. Between the trimmed V and J ends, which lost 0 bases and 6 bases, there was a span of 10 bases. The CDR3 extends over 13 amino acids. For the CDR3, the DNA is TGCGCCAGCAGCTTGGCTTTGGGCTCCGAGCAGTACTTC. It encodes CASSLALGSEQYF.

The chain has TRBV6-1 and TRBJ2-3; D is ambiguous. In germline, CDR1 is MNHNS, CDR2 SASEGT. With 1 base removed from V and 3 bases from J, the gap between germline ends came to 14 bases. The length of the CDR3 is 16 residues. Written as DNA, the CDR3 is TGTGCCAGCAGTGAAGTGAAGGTTCTCGGAACAGATACGCAGTATTTT. It yields the protein CASSEVKVLGTDTQYF.

The table lists this clonotype with a few counts. CDR3 nucleotide sequence: TGTGCCAGCAGCTTAGTGGAGACAGAGCAGTACTTC. Translated: CASSLVETEQYF. The chain links TRBV7-9 to TRBJ2-5; possible D gene TRBD1, 5 bases. V lost 1 base and J 11 bases, leaving 11 bases between the germline ends. This CDR3 region has 12 residues. From germline, CDR1 is SEHNR and CDR2 FQNEAQ (reference sequence).

This chain uses TRBV7-9 with TRBJ2-4; either TRBD1 or TRBD2 may fit D (5 bases each). CDR3 length: 14 amino acids. CDR1 and CDR2 (germline): SEHNR, FQNEAQ (reference sequence). Deletions cut 8 bases from V and 0 bases from J, with 11 bases between. The CDR3 here is CASGYGGAKNIQYF. Here the CDR3 DNA reads TGTGCCAGCGGCTATGGGGGAGCCAAAAACATTCAGTACTTC.

This chain joins TRBV4-1 and TRBJ1-4; perhaps TRBD1 as D (6 bases). V shed 3 bases and J shed 4 bases, with 18 bases lying between them. The CDR3 length is 17 residues. Germline V CDR1 and CDR2: MGHRA, YSYEKL. CDR3 nucleotides: TGCGCCAGCAGCCAGTTCGGGGGACATGCTGTTAATGAAAAACTGTTTTTT. Protein: CASSQFGGHAVNEKLFF.

The V gene is TRBV7-3, the J gene TRBJ1-5; D is ambiguous. The CDR3 consists of 13 residues. Deletions cut 1 base from V and 6 bases from J, with 7 bases between. Germline CDR1 is SGHTA and CDR2 is FQGTGA. CDR3 in amino acids: CASSLSLTQPQHF. The CDR3 DNA sequence: TGTGCCAGCAGCTTAAGTCTAACTCAGCCCCAGCATTTT.

This clonotype was observed a few times. With a much larger clone just one base away, this may be a read error. J is TRBJ2-1 and V is TRBV12-3 or TRBV12-4; D is unresolved. The CDR3 has 13 residues. Trimming shortened V by 3 bases and J by 6 bases, and 9 bases separated the two germline ends. The CDR3 DNA sequence: TGTGCCAGCAGTTTCGCGGCCTGCAATGAGCAGTTCTTC. Amino acids: CASSFAACNEQFF.